The 9 T cell receptor beta chains below were found in one sample sequenced in a study of blood T cell repertoires in COVID-19. Clones were read by immunoSEQ multiplex PCR, and TCRdb kept only the in-frame ones, dropping some. This table holds 95,000 to 150,000 clones, 65% to 85% found once. Sample: peripheral blood. These receptors came from a man aged 25 to 40 with COVID-19, enrolled during active disease.

This chain connects TRBV27 to TRBJ1-1; perhaps TRBD1 as D (6 bases). The V end was cut by 6 bases, the J end by 0 bases, with 17 bases between. Germline CDR1 is MNHEY and CDR2 is SMNVEV (reference sequence). CDR3 length equals 16 residues. In DNA form, the CDR3 reads TGTGCCAGCAGGGGAAAGGGGGTCTATTTGAACACTGAAGCTTTCTTT. It specifies CASRGKGVYLNTEAFF.

The chain's CDR3 is CASSPPGQGLRQYF. CDR3 DNA sequence: TGTGCCAGCAGCCCCCCGGGACAGGGGCTACGGCAGTACTTC. The chain has TRBV6-6 and TRBJ2-7, with 10 bases matching TRBD1. Germline CDR1 MNHNY, CDR2 SVGAGI (reference sequence). This CDR3 is 14 amino acids long. V lost 6 bases, J lost 9 bases, and 11 bases stayed unmatched.

The chain employs TRBV7-9 and TRBJ1-1, with D possibly TRBD1 on 6 matching bases. The length of the CDR3 is 16 residues. V was trimmed by 1 base and J by 3 bases, leaving 15 bases between them. The germline gives CDR1 SEHNR, CDR2 FQNEAQ (reference sequence). CDR3 DNA: TGTGCCAGCAGCTTAGGAGCGGCAGGGGCCTACACTGAAGCTTTCTTT. It yields the protein CASSLGAAGAYTEAFF.

The chain recombines TRBV23-1 with TRBJ1-1, with D tentatively TRBD1 (6 bases). TRBV23-1 is an ORF, with its function uncertain. The V and J ends lost 4 bases and 0 bases respectively, with 21 bases between them. CDR3 size: 18 residues. CDR3 in amino acids: CASSRDPPGVALNTEAFF. In DNA, the CDR3 is TGCGCCAGCAGTCGTGATCCCCCAGGGGTAGCCTTGAACACTGAAGCTTTCTTT.

Written as DNA, the CDR3 is TGTGCCAGCAGCATCAGTCAGGGGGCCTACGAGCAGTACTTC. As protein: CASSISQGAYEQYF. This rearrangement joins TRBV11-2 to TRBJ2-7, with 7 bases aligning to TRBD1. The CDR3 extends over 14 amino acids. V was pared by 5 bases and J by 2 bases, with 6 bases of the junction left unmatched. Germline V CDR1 and CDR2: SGHAT, FQNNGV. The variable domain in full, completed from reference TRBV11-2 and TRBJ2-7, reads EAGVAQSPRYKIIEKRQSVAFWCNPISGHATLYWYQQILGQGPKLLIQFQNNGVVDDSQLPKDRFSAERLKGVDSTLKIQPAKLEDSAVYLCASSISQGAYEQYFGPGTRLTVT.

This clone has a handful of counts. The rearrangement links TRBV19 to TRBJ2-5; 8 bases map to TRBD2. The germline V gene encodes CDR1 LNHDA and CDR2 SQIVND (reference sequence). With V trimmed by 6 bases and J by 4 bases, 10 bases remained unmatched. This CDR3 is built from 15 residues. Here the CDR3 DNA reads TGTGCCAGTAGGGAGACTAGCGCTAATACAGAGACCCAGTACTTC. Amino acids: CASRETSANTETQYF.

The V call is TRBV28, the J call TRBJ1-5; 8 bases map to TRBD1. J was trimmed by 4 bases and V by 6 bases; bases with no gene match: 8. Germline V CDR1 and CDR2: MDHEN, SYDVKM. The CDR3 runs to 15 residues. In DNA form, the CDR3 reads TGTGCCAGCAGCCCCGACAGGGGAGGGAATCAGCCCCAGCATTTT. Its protein is CASSPDRGGNQPQHF.

The gene calls are TRBV5-4 and TRBJ2-3; maybe TRBD1 (5 bases). V lost 0 bases to trimming and J lost 2 bases, with 10 bases between them. The CDR3 totals 15 residues. Germline V gene data show CDR1 as SGHNT and CDR2 as YYREEE (reference sequence). The CDR3 is CASSLGGSNTDTQYF. The CDR3 region has the DNA TGTGCCAGCAGCTTGGGGGGCAGCAACACAGATACGCAGTATTTT.

The rearrangement uses TRBV6-5 and TRBJ2-7, with a tentative D call TRBD1 (5 bases). V shed 0 bases and J shed 0 bases, with 12 bases lying between them. The CDR3 has 16 residues. CDR1 and CDR2 from the germline V gene are MNHEY and SVGAGI. In nucleotides, the CDR3 is TGTGCCAGCAGTTACTCCATTTACAGGAGCTCCTACGAGCAGTACTTC. As protein: CASSYSIYRSSYEQYF.